This T cell receptor (beta chain) is drawn from a study of blood T cell repertoires in COVID-19. V lost 11 bases and J lost 3, with 29 bases in between. Germline V gene sequence: CDR1 WSHSY, CDR2 SAAADI. The length of the CDR3 is 18 residues. Some clones are missing from TCRdb's copy, which holds only in-frame ones; the method was immunoSEQ multiplex PCR. The sample holds fewer than 200,000 clones; about 83% are singletons and the top ten take about 3.2%. The sequencing sample was made of PBMCs or T cells enriched from blood (not recorded which). The rearrangement links TRBV10-2 to TRBJ2-1; D perhaps matches TRBD1 (10 bases). This sequence originates from a woman younger than 45 who had been exposed to COVID-19. The CDR3 region is CACGDRGLRGGVYNEQFF. Written as DNA, the CDR3 is TGCGCCTGCGGGGACAGGGGATTACGCGGGGGGGTCTACAATGAGCAGTTCTTC.